This is a list of T cell receptor beta chains from one sample in a study of cytomegalovirus exposure and HLA in healthy donors. Profiled with immunoSEQ multiplex PCR; TCRdb holds only in-frame clones, not every one. Of roughly 120,000 clones detected, less than 80% appear once; the ten largest clones hold over 8.5%. The sample was PBMCs. These receptors all stem from a woman aged 40-49 years in good health and CMV-seropositive. Both conserved end residues are part of each CDR3. Each record gives: D gene, clone size, J gene, V gene, CDR3 protein, CDR3 DNA. A D gene is named only where the DNA matches it firmly. Size values are once, few and many counts, or a class for expanded clones, and some rows have none.

TRBD1	few	TRBJ2-7	TRBV7-8	CASSPRTGYSYEQYF	TGTGCCAGCAGCCCTCGGACAGGGTACTCCTACGAGCAGTACTTC
TRBD2	few	TRBJ2-7	TRBV5-6	CASSLVSLAGPYEQYF	TGTGCCAGCAGCTTGGTATCCCTAGCGGGTCCCTACGAGCAGTACTTC
-	once	TRBJ2-3	TRBV5-1	CASREADPSTGTQYF	TGCGCCAGCAGGGAGGCGGACCCTAGCACGGGTACGCAGTATTTT
-	few	TRBJ1-2	TRBV28	CASSPSNYGYTF	TGTGCCAGCAGTCCATCTAACTATGGCTACACCTTC
-	-	TRBJ1-1	TRBV25-1	CASSEYGGAENTEAFF	TGTGCCAGCAGTGAATATGGGGGGGCTGAGAACACTGAAGCTTTCTTT
TRBD2	-	TRBJ2-1	TRBV4-1	CASSQELAVYNEQFF	TGCGCCAGCAGCCAAGAGCTAGCGGTTTACAATGAGCAGTTCTTC
-	-	TRBJ2-4	TRBV12-1	CASSKNRVSAKNIQYF	TGTGCCAGCAGTAAGAACCGGGTGTCGGCCAAAAACATTCAGTACTTC
TRBD2	-	TRBJ2-1	TRBV28	CASTSLGSGTRSYNEQFF	TGTGCCAGCACCAGTTTAGGGAGCGGGACCCGGTCCTACAATGAGCAGTTCTTC
-	-	TRBJ1-1	TRBV27	CASSPRRAGGLRTEAFF	TGTGCCAGCAGTCCACGGCGCGCCGGGGGGCTGAGGACTGAAGCTTTCTTT
TRBD1	few	TRBJ1-4	TRBV29-1	CSAEDRGQEKLFF	TGCAGCGCTGAGGACAGGGGGCAAGAAAAACTGTTTTTT
-	-	TRBJ2-7	TRBV11-2	CASSRTESEQYF	TGTGCCAGCAGCCGGACAGAAAGCGAGCAGTACTTC
-	-	TRBJ1-5	TRBV7-2	CASSLAGGAVNQPQHF	TGTGCCAGCAGCTTAGCGGGGGGGGCAGTAAATCAGCCCCAGCATTTT
TRBD1	-	TRBJ2-7	TRBV28	CASTSPGTAYEQYF	TGTGCCAGCACTTCTCCTGGGACAGCCTACGAGCAGTACTTC
TRBD1	few	TRBJ2-7	TRBV7-7	CASSQGQGSYEQYF	TGTGCTAGCAGCCAAGGACAGGGTTCCTACGAGCAGTACTTC
-	-	TRBJ1-3	TRBV11-2	CASSLVSGNTIYF	TGTGCCAGCAGCTTAGTTTCGGGAAACACCATATATTTT
TRBD1	-	TRBJ1-5	TRBV27	CASSQDRGTNQPQHF	TGTGCCAGCAGTCAAGACAGGGGGACCAATCAGCCCCAGCATTTT
-	-	TRBJ1-1	TRBV5-4	CASSSPAGVGGTFF	TGTGCCAGCAGCTCGCCCGCGGGGGTGGGGGGAACTTTCTTT
-	-	TRBJ2-5	TRBV7-9	CSSSLNSGKETQYF	TGTTCCAGCAGCTTAAATAGCGGAAAAGAGACCCAGTACTTC
-	-	TRBJ1-5	TRBV28	CASSPSEYSNQPQHF	TGTGCCAGCAGTCCTTCGGAGTATAGCAATCAGCCCCAGCATTTT
TRBD1	-	TRBJ1-2	TRBV18	CASSPGQSGYGYTF	TGTGCCAGCTCCCCGGGACAGTCTGGCTATGGCTACACCTTC
TRBD2	-	TRBJ2-7	TRBV28	CASSSGLAGEQYF	TGTGCCAGCAGTTCAGGACTAGCGGGCGAGCAGTACTTC
TRBD1	-	TRBJ1-3	TRBV2	CASRTGTGVTSGNTIYF	TGTGCCAGCAGGACCGGGACAGGGGTAACTTCTGGAAACACCATATATTTT
TRBD2	-	TRBJ2-4	TRBV29-1	CSVHLAGIDIQYF	TGCAGCGTGCACTTAGCGGGAATTGACATTCAGTACTTC
-	-	TRBJ2-3	TRBV4-1	CASSQGWGGDTQYF	TGCGCCAGCAGCCAAGGCTGGGGCGGAGATACGCAGTATTTT
-	-	TRBJ2-7	TRBV30	CAWSVDTTYKQYF	TGTGCCTGGAGTGTTGACACAACCTACAAGCAGTACTTC
-	-	TRBJ2-3	TRBV4-2	CASSQEELGRSTDTQYF	TGTGCCAGCAGCCAAGAGGAACTAGGCCGGAGCACAGATACGCAGTATTTT
-	-	TRBJ2-1	TRBV5-1	CASSSRGTGTLHSSYNEQFF	TGCGCCAGCAGTTCACGGGGTACCGGGACTCTCCATAGCTCCTACAATGAGCAGTTCTTC
-	-	TRBJ2-7	TRBV5-6	CASSPRDSGSYEQYF	TGTGCCAGCAGCCCGAGGGACTCCGGGTCGTACGAGCAGTACTTC
TRBD2	-	TRBJ2-1	TRBV7-9	CASSSGTSDLIFVGEQFF	TGTGCCAGCAGCTCCGGGACTAGCGACTTAATCTTTGTGGGTGAGCAGTTCTTC
-	once	TRBJ1-2	TRBV6-6	CASSYSTDELYGYTF	TGTGCCAGCAGTTACTCGACAGATGAGCTTTATGGCTACACCTTC
-	few	TRBJ2-7	TRBV4-2	CASSQDAQLGEQYF	TGTGCCAGCAGCCAAGATGCCCAACTTGGCGAGCAGTACTTC
-	many	TRBJ1-5	TRBV6-1	CASSEWGGSNQPQHF	TGTGCCAGCAGTGAATGGGGGGGTAGCAATCAGCCCCAGCATTTT
-	-	TRBJ1-5	TRBV14	CASSQAGSESQGAVLPQHF	TGTGCCAGCAGCCAAGCCGGCTCAGAGAGTCAGGGTGCGGTCTTGCCCCAGCATTTT
TRBD2	once	TRBJ2-5	TRBV4-1	CASSQRLAGAQETQYF	TGCGCCAGCAGCCAGCGGCTAGCGGGAGCCCAAGAGACCCAGTACTTC
-	few	TRBJ1-1	TRBV5-4	CASSVGADTWTEAFF	TGTGCCAGCAGCGTGGGAGCCGATACGTGGACTGAAGCTTTCTTT
-	-	TRBJ1-2	TRBV20-1	CSAIRGFGYTF	TGCAGTGCTATACGGGGATTCGGCTACACCTTC
-	-	TRBJ2-7	TRBV4-1	CASSRLGSYEQYF	TGCGCCAGCAGCCGGCTAGGCAGCTACGAGCAGTACTTC
TRBD1	-	TRBJ2-3	TRBV9	CASSGRGQGTDTQYF	TGTGCCAGCAGCGGACGGGGACAGGGTACAGATACGCAGTATTTT
TRBD1	-	TRBJ1-2	TRBV27	CASSPPGQGAEGYTF	TGTGCCAGCAGTCCTCCGGGACAGGGAGCGGAAGGCTACACCTTC
-	-	TRBJ2-1	TRBV28	CASRIVGEQFF	TGTGCCAGCAGGATTGTCGGTGAGCAGTTCTTC
TRBD2	-	TRBJ2-3	TRBV11-2	CASSSAGIWADTQYF	TGTGCCAGCAGCTCAGCGGGAATATGGGCAGATACGCAGTATTTT
-	-	TRBJ1-5	TRBV28	CASSSRDGSNQPQHF	TGTGCCAGCAGCTCGCGGGACGGTAGCAATCAGCCCCAGCATTTT